This note documents a single TCR beta chain sequence. The data belong to a study of blood T cell repertoires in COVID-19. In the study overall: Acute and convalescent COVID-19 specimens originated in the United States, Italy and Spain. T cells, B-cell-depleted T cells, or PBMCs provided the cDNA or gDNA that served as material.

The method was immunoSEQ multiplex PCR; TCRdb's version includes in-frame clones alone and lacks a portion of them. This sample carries around 400,000 clones, nearly 90% of them seen once, and the ten largest clones take about 1.5%. Each participant's cohort was designated according to participant-reported clinical history. Exposed enrollees encountered a COVID-19 case at some point within 2 weeks before study entry. The sequencing input was PBMCs or T cells enriched from blood (not recorded which). This TCR derives from a young woman who had been exposed to COVID-19.

CDR3 residues: CASSPLSTGSDTQYF. CDR3 DNA: TGTGCCAGCAGTCCCCTCTCGACGGGATCAGATACGCAGTATTTT. V and J are TRBV28 and TRBJ2-3; D is possibly TRBD2 (5 bases). There are 15 residues in the CDR3. Trimming took off 5 bases at V and 4 bases at J, with 16 bases between the two ends. The V gene's germline CDR1 is MDHEN and CDR2 SYDVKM.